This T cell receptor (beta chain) derives from a study of blood T cell repertoires in COVID-19. Study details: Acute and convalescent COVID-19 samples came from the United States, Italy and Spain. Nucleic acid was either cDNA or gDNA, and it came from T cells, B-cell-depleted T cells, or PBMCs.

Under the authors' procedure: Reference gene primer amplification in the assay estimated nucleated cell counts. Sequenced by immunoSEQ multiplex PCR; TCRdb stores in-frame clones only, minus some. V and J calls and clone size are given by that table; D and trimming were obtained from the DNA. The sample holds about 380,000 clones, roughly 90% seen once. The CDR3 sequence is 14 residues long. The germline gives CDR1 MNHEY, CDR2 SMNVEV (reference sequence). The J segment lost 4 bases and the V segment lost 2 bases, leaving 1 base of the junction unmatched. V usage is TRBV27 and J usage is TRBJ1-4; 7 bases fit TRBD1. The source of this sequence is a man aged 40-49 years with acute or convalescent COVID-19. The sample was peripheral blood. The CDR3 DNA is TGTGCCAGCAGTTTAAGACAGGGTAATGAAAAACTGTTTTTT. Its protein is CASSLRQGNEKLFF.